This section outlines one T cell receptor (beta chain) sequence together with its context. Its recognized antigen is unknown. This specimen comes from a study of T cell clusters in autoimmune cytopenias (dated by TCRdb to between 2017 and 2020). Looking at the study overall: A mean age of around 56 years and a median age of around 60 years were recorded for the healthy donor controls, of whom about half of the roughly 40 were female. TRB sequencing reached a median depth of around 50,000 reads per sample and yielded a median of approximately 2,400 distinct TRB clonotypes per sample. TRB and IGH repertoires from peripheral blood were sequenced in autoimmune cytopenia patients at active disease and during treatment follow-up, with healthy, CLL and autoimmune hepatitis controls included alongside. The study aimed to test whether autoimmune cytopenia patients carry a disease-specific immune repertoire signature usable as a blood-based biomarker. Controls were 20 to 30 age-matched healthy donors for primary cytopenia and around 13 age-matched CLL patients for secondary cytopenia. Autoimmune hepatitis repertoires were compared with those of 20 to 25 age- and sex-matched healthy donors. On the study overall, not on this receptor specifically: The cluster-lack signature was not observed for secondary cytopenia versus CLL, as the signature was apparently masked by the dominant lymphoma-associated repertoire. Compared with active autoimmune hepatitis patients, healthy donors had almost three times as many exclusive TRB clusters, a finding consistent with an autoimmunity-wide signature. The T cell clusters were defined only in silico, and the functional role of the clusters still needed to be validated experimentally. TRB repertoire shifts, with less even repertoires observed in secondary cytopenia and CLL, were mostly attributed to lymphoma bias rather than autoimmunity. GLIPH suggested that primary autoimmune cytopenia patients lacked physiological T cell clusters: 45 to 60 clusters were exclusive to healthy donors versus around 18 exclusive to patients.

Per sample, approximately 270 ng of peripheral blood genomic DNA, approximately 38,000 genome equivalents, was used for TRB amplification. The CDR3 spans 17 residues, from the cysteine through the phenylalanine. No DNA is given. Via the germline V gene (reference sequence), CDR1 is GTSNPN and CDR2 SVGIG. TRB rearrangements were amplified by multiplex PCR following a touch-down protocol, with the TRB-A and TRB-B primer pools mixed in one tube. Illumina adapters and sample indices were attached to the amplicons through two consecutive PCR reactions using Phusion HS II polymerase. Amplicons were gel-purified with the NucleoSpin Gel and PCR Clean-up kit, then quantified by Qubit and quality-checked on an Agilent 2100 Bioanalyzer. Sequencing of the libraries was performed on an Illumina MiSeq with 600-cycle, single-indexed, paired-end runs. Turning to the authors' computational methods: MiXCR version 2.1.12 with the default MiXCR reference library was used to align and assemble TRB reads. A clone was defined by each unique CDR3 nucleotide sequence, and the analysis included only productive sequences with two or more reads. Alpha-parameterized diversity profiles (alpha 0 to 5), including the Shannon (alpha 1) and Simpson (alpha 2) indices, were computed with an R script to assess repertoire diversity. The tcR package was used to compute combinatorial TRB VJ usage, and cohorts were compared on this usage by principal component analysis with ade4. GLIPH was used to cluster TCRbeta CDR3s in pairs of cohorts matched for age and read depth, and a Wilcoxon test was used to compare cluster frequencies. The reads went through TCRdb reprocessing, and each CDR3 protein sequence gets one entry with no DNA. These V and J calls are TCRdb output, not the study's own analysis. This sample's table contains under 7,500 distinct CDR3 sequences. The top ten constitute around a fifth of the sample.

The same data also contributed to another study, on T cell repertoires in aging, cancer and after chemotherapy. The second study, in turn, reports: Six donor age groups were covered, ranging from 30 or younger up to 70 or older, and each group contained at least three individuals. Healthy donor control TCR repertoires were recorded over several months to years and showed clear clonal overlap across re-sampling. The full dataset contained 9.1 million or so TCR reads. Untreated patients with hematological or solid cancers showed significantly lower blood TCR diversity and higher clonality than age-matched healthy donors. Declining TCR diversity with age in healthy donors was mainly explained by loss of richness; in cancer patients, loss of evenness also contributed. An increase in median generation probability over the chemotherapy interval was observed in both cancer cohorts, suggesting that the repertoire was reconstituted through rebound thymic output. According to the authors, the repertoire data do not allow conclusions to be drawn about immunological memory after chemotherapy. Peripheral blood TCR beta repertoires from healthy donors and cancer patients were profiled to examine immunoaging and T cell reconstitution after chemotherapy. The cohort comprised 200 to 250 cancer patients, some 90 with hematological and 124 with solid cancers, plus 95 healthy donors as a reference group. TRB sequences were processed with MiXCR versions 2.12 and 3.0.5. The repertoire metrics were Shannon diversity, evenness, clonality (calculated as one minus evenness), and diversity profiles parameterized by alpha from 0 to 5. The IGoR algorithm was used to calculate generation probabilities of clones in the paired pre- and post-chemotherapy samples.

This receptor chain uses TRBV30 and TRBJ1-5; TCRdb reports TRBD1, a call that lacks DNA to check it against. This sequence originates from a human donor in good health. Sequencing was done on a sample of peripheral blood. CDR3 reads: CAWRSTSQGNSNQPQHF.